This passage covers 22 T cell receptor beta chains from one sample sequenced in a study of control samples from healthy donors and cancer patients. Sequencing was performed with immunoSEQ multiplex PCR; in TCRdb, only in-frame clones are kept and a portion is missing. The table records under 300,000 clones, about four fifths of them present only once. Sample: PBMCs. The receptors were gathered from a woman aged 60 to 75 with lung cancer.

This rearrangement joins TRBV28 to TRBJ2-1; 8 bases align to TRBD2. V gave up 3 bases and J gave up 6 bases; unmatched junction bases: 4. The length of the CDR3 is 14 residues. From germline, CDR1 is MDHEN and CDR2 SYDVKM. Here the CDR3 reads CASSFVAGSNEQFF. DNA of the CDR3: TGTGCCAGCAGTTTCGTAGCGGGAAGCAATGAGCAGTTCTTC.

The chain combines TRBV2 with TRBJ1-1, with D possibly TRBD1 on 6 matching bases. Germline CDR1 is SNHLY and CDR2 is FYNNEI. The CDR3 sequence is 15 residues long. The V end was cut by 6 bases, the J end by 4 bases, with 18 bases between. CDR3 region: CASSEGQGIGTEAFF. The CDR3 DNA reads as TGTGCCAGCAGCGAGGGGCAGGGGATAGGCACTGAAGCTTTCTTT.

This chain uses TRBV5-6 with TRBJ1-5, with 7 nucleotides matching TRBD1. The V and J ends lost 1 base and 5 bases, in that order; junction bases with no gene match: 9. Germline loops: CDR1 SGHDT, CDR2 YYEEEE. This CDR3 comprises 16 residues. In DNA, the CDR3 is TGTGCCAGCAGCTTGTACGGACAGGAAGAGGATCAGCCCCAGCATTTT. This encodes CASSLYGQEEDQPQHF.

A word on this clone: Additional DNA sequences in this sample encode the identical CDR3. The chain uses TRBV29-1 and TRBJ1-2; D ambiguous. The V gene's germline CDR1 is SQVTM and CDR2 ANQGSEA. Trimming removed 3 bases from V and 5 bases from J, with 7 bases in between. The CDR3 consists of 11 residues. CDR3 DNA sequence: TGCAGCGTTGAGCGTGATTATGGCTACACCTTC. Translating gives CSVERDYGYTF.

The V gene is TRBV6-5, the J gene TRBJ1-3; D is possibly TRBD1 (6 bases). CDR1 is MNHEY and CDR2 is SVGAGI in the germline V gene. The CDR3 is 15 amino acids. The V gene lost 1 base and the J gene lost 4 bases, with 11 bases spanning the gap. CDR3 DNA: TGTGCCAGCAGTTACTTGGGGGCTGAAGGAAACACCATATATTTT. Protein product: CASSYLGAEGNTIYF.

The CDR3 here is CASSLQVRVGSPLHF. CDR3 DNA: TGTGCCAGCAGTTTACAAGTCAGAGTCGGTTCACCCCTCCACTTT. The chain carries TRBV27 and TRBJ1-6; D remains unclear. The CDR3 covers 15 residues. Germline V CDR1 and CDR2: MNHEY, SMNVEV (reference sequence). V lost 2 bases, J lost 9 bases, and 14 bases lay in between.

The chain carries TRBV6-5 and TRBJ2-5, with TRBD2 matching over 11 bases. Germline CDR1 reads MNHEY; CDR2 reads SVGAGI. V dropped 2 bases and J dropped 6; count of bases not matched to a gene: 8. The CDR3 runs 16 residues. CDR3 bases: TGTGCCAGCAGTTACCAGGTACTAGCGGGAGAGAAGACCCAGTACTTC. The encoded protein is CASSYQVLAGEKTQYF.

The CDR3 DNA sequence: TGTGCCAGCAGATCCGGGACAGGGGATAGGAACGAGCAGTACTTC. This sequence encodes CASRSGTGDRNEQYF. The genes are TRBV5-4 and TRBJ2-7, with TRBD1 matching 10 bases. The CDR3 covers 15 residues. The germline CDR1 and CDR2 sequences are SGHNT and YYREEE (reference sequence). V lost 5 bases, J lost 5 bases, and 10 bases stayed unmatched.

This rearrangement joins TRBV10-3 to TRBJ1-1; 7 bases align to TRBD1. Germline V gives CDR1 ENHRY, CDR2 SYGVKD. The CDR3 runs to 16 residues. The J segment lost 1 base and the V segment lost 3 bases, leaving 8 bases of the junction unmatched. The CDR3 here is CAISDSLTGKNTEAFF. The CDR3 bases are TGTGCCATCAGTGACTCACTGACAGGGAAGAACACTGAAGCTTTCTTT.

The CDR3 is CASSLEGHTYEQYF. Written as DNA, the CDR3 is TGCGCCAGCAGCTTGGAGGGACATACCTACGAGCAGTACTTC. The chain is built from TRBV5-1 and TRBJ2-7; tentatively, D is TRBD1 (6 bases). The CDR3 is 14 amino acids. The germline CDR1 and CDR2 sequences are SGHRS and YFSETQ. Trimming cost V 0 bases and J 2 bases, with 9 bases left between them.

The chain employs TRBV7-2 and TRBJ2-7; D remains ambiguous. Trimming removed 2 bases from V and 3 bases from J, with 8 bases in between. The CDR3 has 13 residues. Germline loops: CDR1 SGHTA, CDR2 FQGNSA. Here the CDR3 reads CASSLNPGYEQYF. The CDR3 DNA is TGTGCCAGCAGCTTAAACCCGGGCTACGAGCAGTACTTC.

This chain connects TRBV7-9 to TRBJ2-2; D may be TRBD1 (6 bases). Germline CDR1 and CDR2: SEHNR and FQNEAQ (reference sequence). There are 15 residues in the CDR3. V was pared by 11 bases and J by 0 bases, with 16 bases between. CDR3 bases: TGTGCCGCACGCGTAGCAGGGGCGAACACCGGGGAGCTGTTTTTT. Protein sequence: CAARVAGANTGELFF.

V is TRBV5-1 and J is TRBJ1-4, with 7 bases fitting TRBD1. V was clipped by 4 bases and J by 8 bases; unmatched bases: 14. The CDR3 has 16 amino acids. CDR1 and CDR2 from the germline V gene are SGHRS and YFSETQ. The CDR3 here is CASSGGTDWASEKLFF. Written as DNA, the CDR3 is TGCGCCAGCAGCGGGGGGACAGATTGGGCTTCCGAAAAACTGTTTTTT.

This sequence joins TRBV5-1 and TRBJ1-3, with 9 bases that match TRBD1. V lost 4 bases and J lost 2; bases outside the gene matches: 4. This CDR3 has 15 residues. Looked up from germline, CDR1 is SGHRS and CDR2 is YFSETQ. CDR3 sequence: CASSGGQGAGNTIYF. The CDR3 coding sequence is TGCGCCAGCAGCGGGGGACAGGGTGCTGGAAACACCATATATTTT.

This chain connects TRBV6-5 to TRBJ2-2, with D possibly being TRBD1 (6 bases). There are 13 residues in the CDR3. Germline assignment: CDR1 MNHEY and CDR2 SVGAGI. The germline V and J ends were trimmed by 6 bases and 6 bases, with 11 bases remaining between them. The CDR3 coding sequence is TGTGCCAGCAGGCAAGGGGGTGCCGGGGAGCTGTTTTTT. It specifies CASRQGGAGELFF.

The CDR3 spells CASSRLLSGANVLTF. The CDR3, as DNA: TGTGCCAGCAGTCGACTGCTCTCTGGGGCCAACGTCCTGACTTTC. The rearrangement links TRBV27 to TRBJ2-6; no definite D call. Trimming stripped 5 bases from V and 0 bases from J, with 8 bases between. Germline CDR1 MNHEY, CDR2 SMNVEV (reference sequence). The CDR3 spans 15 residues.

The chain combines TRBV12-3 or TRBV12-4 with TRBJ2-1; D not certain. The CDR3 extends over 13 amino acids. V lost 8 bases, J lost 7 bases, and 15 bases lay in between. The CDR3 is CASGALGQNEQFF. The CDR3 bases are TGTGCCAGCGGTGCGTTAGGCCAAAATGAGCAGTTCTTC.

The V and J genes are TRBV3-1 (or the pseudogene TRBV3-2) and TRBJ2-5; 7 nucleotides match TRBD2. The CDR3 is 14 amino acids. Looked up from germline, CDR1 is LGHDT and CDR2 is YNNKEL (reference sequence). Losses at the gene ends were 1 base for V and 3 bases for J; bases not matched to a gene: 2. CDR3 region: CASSQAGGKETQYF. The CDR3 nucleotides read TGTGCCAGCAGCCAAGCGGGGGGAAAAGAGACCCAGTACTTC.

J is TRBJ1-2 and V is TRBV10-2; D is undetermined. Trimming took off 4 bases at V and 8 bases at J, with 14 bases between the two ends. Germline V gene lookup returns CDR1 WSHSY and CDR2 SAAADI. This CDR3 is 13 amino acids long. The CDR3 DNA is TGCGCCAGCAGTGGGAGGGAAGGGATCGGCTACACCTTC. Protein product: CASSGREGIGYTF.

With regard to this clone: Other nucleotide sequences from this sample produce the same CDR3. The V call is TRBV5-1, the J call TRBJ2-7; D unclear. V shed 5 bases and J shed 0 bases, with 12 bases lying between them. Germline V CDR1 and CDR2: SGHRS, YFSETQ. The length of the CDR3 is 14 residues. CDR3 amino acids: CASSLSGISYEQYF. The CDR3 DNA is TGCGCCAGCAGTTTGAGTGGTATCTCCTACGAGCAGTACTTC.

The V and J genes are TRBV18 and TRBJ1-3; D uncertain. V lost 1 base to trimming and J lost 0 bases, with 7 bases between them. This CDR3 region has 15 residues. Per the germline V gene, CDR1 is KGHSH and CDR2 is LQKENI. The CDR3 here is CASSPQGVSGNTIYF. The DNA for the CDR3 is TGTGCCAGCTCACCACAGGGTGTCTCTGGAAACACCATATATTTT. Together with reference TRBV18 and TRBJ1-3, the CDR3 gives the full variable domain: NAGVMQNPRHLVRRRGQEARLRCSPMKGHSHVYWYRQLPEEGLKFMVYLQKENIIDESGMPKERFSAEFPKEGPSILRIQQVVRGDSAAYFCASSPQGVSGNTIYFGEGSWLTVV.

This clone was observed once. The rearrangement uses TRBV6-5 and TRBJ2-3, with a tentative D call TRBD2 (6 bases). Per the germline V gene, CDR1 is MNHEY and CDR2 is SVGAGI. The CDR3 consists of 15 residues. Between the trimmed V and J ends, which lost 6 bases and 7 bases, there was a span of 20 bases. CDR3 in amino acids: CASSPGLFTLHTQYF. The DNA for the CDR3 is TGTGCCAGCAGCCCCGGACTATTCACCCTCCATACGCAGTATTTT.